The T cell receptor (beta chain) under discussion was sequenced for a study of tumour-infiltrating T cells in Burkitt lymphoma. This clone was counted only a few times. Some clones are missing from TCRdb's copy, which holds only in-frame ones; the method was immunoSEQ multiplex PCR. The table records around 46,000 clones, around 29% of them present only once. The sample taken for sequencing was tumor tissue. This sequence was found in a human donor with Burkitt lymphoma.

CDR3 protein: CASSPPGGVGYQPQHF. CDR3 nucleotides: TGTGCCAGCTCACCACCGGGGGGGGTTGGCTATCAGCCCCAGCATTTT. V usage is TRBV18 and J usage is TRBJ1-5; the D gene is possibly TRBD1 (5 bases). V lost 0 bases and J lost 5, with 14 bases in between. The CDR3 length is 16 residues. CDR1 is KGHSH, CDR2 LQKENI, per germline.